These 27 T cell receptor beta chains came from one sample sequenced in a study of shared clonotypes between healthy human individuals (dated by TCRdb to about 2020). Receptor amplification or capture employed the immunoSEQ multiplex PCR assay. Entries here come from immuneACCESS through TCRdb and include only in-frame sequences with V and J called. Some clones fail to appear in such tables; in the studies checked, an unresolved V gene covers under half of the shortfall, and the cause of the remainder is unknown. The table for this sample lists over a million clones; approximately 97% of them were counted only once. The top ten hold about 1.2% of the sample. The specimen was naive CD4+ T cells sorted from blood. This specimen's cell subset or site label, per the study, means: CD45RA+ positively selected. These receptors all stem from a man aged 25 to 45 in good health.

The J gene is TRBJ2-7, the V gene TRBV28; D possibly matches TRBD1 or TRBD2 (5 bases each). The V gene lost 6 bases and the J gene lost 3 bases, with 15 bases spanning the gap. The CDR3 runs 14 residues. The germline CDR1 and CDR2 sequences are MDHEN and SYDVKM. CDR3 nucleotides: TGTGCCAGCAGCGGGGCGGTAGGCAGCTACGAGCAGTACTTC. The encoded protein is CASSGAVGSYEQYF.

V usage is TRBV7-9 and J usage is TRBJ2-3; TRBD1 matches at 8 bases. V was clipped by 2 bases and J by 1 base; unmatched bases: 2. Germline V CDR1 and CDR2: SEHNR, FQNEAQ (reference sequence). The CDR3 is 15 amino acids. The CDR3 region is CASSLTGGGTDTQYF. The CDR3 bases are TGTGCCAGCAGCTTAACAGGGGGAGGCACAGATACGCAGTATTTT.

This chain uses TRBV10-2 with TRBJ2-1, with 7 bases aligning to TRBD2. Trimming took 7 bases from V and 3 from J; bases not matched to a gene: 12. CDR3 length equals 16 residues. Germline V gene lookup returns CDR1 WSHSY and CDR2 SAAADI. The CDR3 bases are TGCGCCAGCATTTTCGCCCTAGCGGAGGACTACAATGAGCAGTTCTTC. Protein product: CASIFALAEDYNEQFF.

The chain recombines TRBV6-1 with TRBJ2-1; 8 positions agree with TRBD1. CDR3 size: 16 residues. With V trimmed by 4 bases and J by 4 bases, 9 bases remained unmatched. Looked up from germline, CDR1 is MNHNS and CDR2 is SASEGT. This CDR3 is CASSVRQGLLYNEQFF. The CDR3 nucleotides read TGTGCCAGCAGTGTAAGACAGGGGTTATTGTACAATGAGCAGTTCTTC.

The rearrangement joins TRBV2 to TRBJ1-5; weak D call: TRBD1 (6 bases). The CDR3 loop spans 16 amino acids. Germline V gene data show CDR1 as SNHLY and CDR2 as FYNNEI. V lost 5 bases, J lost 0 bases, and 14 bases lay in between. The CDR3 here is CASSSTGGLSNQPQHF. The CDR3 coding sequence is TGTGCCAGCAGTTCGACGGGGGGCCTTAGCAATCAGCCCCAGCATTTT.

The chain is built from TRBV5-4 and TRBJ2-3, with a weak D call TRBD2 (6 bases). This CDR3 spans 14 amino acids. Germline V gene lookup returns CDR1 SGHNT and CDR2 YYREEE (reference sequence). Trimming pared 4 bases from V and 0 bases from J, leaving 9 bases between. CDR3 amino acids: CASSGTRSTDTQYF. CDR3 DNA sequence: TGTGCCAGCAGCGGGACTCGGAGCACAGATACGCAGTATTTT.

This sequence joins TRBV30 and TRBJ2-1; no firm D call. Deletions cut 4 bases from V and 8 bases from J, with 9 bases between. The CDR3 sequence is 11 residues long. Germline V gives CDR1 GTSNPN, CDR2 SVGIG (reference sequence). The CDR3 DNA follows: TGTGCCTGGAAATCCCTTTATGAGCAGTTCTTC. Encoded protein: CAWKSLYEQFF.

The gene calls are TRBV29-1 and TRBJ2-5, with D hard to call. Trimming cost V 5 bases and J 2 bases, with 15 bases left between them. The CDR3 spans 14 residues. The germline CDR1 and CDR2 sequences are SQVTM and ANQGSEA. The CDR3: CSVLVSHFQETQYF. DNA for the CDR3: TGCAGCGTTCTTGTCAGCCACTTTCAAGAGACCCAGTACTTC.

The chain recombines TRBV28 with TRBJ2-1; 7 nucleotides align to TRBD1. Per the germline V gene, CDR1 is MDHEN and CDR2 is SYDVKM. The length of the CDR3 is 14 residues. The V segment lost 4 bases and the J segment 9 bases; nucleotides outside the gene matches: 9. The CDR3 nucleotides are TGTGCCAGCAGTTACCTCAAGGGGGCTCGTGAGCAGTTCTTC. It encodes CASSYLKGAREQFF.

The chain joins TRBV5-6 to TRBJ2-1, with TRBD2 matching over 7 bases. Germline values: CDR1 SGHDT, CDR2 YYEEEE. With V trimmed by 6 bases and J by 0 bases, 9 bases remained unmatched. The CDR3 runs to 16 residues. The CDR3 region has the DNA TGTGCCAGCAAGAGGGGAGGGAAGAGCTCCTACAATGAGCAGTTCTTC. Protein: CASKRGGKSSYNEQFF.

This rearrangement joins TRBV5-6 to TRBJ2-2, with D possibly matching TRBD1 (6 bases). This CDR3 is 15 amino acids long. The V gene's germline CDR1 is SGHDT and CDR2 YYEEEE. Trimming removed 4 bases from V and 2 bases from J, with 12 bases in between. CDR3 sequence: CASSGRGLNTGELFF. Written as DNA, the CDR3 is TGTGCCAGCAGCGGCAGGGGTCTCAACACCGGGGAGCTGTTTTTT.

This chain joins TRBV6-5 and TRBJ2-2; 7 positions match TRBD1. Germline lookup yields CDR1 MNHEY and CDR2 SVGAGI. CDR3 length equals 15 residues. The trim removed 8 bases at V and 0 bases at J, leaving 6 bases unmatched. The CDR3, as DNA: TGTGCCAGCTCCGGGACAGACCCGAACACCGGGGAGCTGTTTTTT. It yields the protein CASSGTDPNTGELFF.

Worth noting for this clone: Distinct nucleotide sequences in the sample also encode this CDR3. This chain uses TRBV2 with TRBJ2-3, with D uncertain. Trimming cost V 6 bases and J 5 bases, with 9 bases left between them. CDR3 length: 12 amino acids. CDR1 and CDR2 from the germline V gene are SNHLY and FYNNEI. The DNA for the CDR3 is TGTGCCAGCAGGGATAGAGGAGATACGCAGTATTTT. Its protein product is CASRDRGDTQYF.

This rearrangement joins TRBV5-1 to TRBJ2-3; 9 nucleotides line up with TRBD2. Germline V gives CDR1 SGHRS, CDR2 YFSETQ. The length of the CDR3 is 17 residues. The V and J ends lost 0 bases and 2 bases, in that order; junction bases with no gene match: 7. CDR3 loop: CASSLGAGLAPTDTQYF. In DNA, the CDR3 is TGCGCCAGCAGCTTGGGGGCGGGACTAGCCCCCACAGATACGCAGTATTTT.

The chain combines TRBV9 with TRBJ1-2; 7 nucleotides line up with TRBD1. The CDR3 covers 15 residues. Germline CDR1 is SGDLS and CDR2 is YYNGEE. V gave up 0 bases and J gave up 8 bases; unmatched junction bases: 10. The CDR3 DNA reads TGTGCCAGCAGCGTAGGGACAGGACCTGGTCGAGGCTACACCTTC. It specifies CASSVGTGPGRGYTF.

V gene TRBV6-1 combines with J gene TRBJ2-1, with D uncertain. Germline CDR1 MNHNS, CDR2 SASEGT. The V gene lost 1 base and the J gene lost 9 bases, with 10 bases spanning the gap. The CDR3 is made up of 13 amino acids. CDR3 DNA sequence: TGTGCCAGCAGTGAAGTCAACGAAAGTGAGCAGTTCTTC. It yields the protein CASSEVNESEQFF.

With respect to this clone: Other nucleotide sequences in the sample specify the same CDR3. This chain uses TRBV9 with TRBJ2-1; D not resolved. This CDR3 spans 14 amino acids. V was shortened by 3 bases and J by 1 base, with 8 bases between the two germline ends. CDR1 and CDR2 from the germline V gene are SGDLS and YYNGEE. The CDR3 nucleotides read TGTGCCAGCAGCGCTCGAGGATCCTACAATGAGCAGTTCTTC. Translated: CASSARGSYNEQFF.

This clone was seen a single time. V is TRBV5-4 and J is TRBJ2-7, with 15 bases lining up with TRBD2. With V trimmed by 0 bases and J by 7 bases, 8 bases remained unmatched. The CDR3 spans 17 residues. Germline values: CDR1 SGHNT, CDR2 YYREEE (reference sequence). DNA for the CDR3: TGTGCCAGCAGCTTGGGGGGACTAGCGGGAGGCCCAGGGGAGCAGTACTTC. Protein: CASSLGGLAGGPGEQYF.

The chain joins TRBV27 to TRBJ2-3; the D is unclear. The ends were cut back, 4 bases at V and 4 bases at J, with 15 bases in the middle. Germline loops: CDR1 MNHEY, CDR2 SMNVEV (reference sequence). The CDR3 sequence is 15 residues long. The CDR3, as DNA: TGTGCCAGCAGTTCTCCCCCCAAGCGCGCAGATACGCAGTATTTT. Encoded protein: CASSSPPKRADTQYF.

This clone was detected only once. The V call is TRBV29-1, the J call TRBJ2-1, with TRBD2 matching over 7 bases. The V and J ends lost 4 bases and 12 bases, in that order; junction bases with no gene match: 15. Germline CDR1 and CDR2: SQVTM and ANQGSEA. The CDR3 totals 14 residues. The DNA of the CDR3 is TGCAGCGTTGGGCGGCGACTAGCCCTGGCTGGGCAGTTCTTC. Translating it yields CSVGRRLALAGQFF.

This chain uses TRBV28 with TRBJ1-1; tentatively, D is TRBD1 (5 bases). Trimming took off 6 bases at V and 2 bases at J, with 19 bases between the two ends. Germline CDR1 MDHEN, CDR2 SYDVKM. This CDR3 contains 16 residues. CDR3 amino acids: CASRRRPGGDNTEAFF. The CDR3 bases are TGTGCCAGCAGACGCAGGCCAGGAGGGGATAACACTGAAGCTTTCTTT.

This clone was seen just once. V gene TRBV10-2 combines with J gene TRBJ1-1, with TRBD1 matching 9 bases. The CDR3 extends over 16 amino acids. Germline values: CDR1 WSHSY, CDR2 SAAADI. Germline trimming cut 4 bases from V and 4 bases from J; bases unmatched to any gene: 10. This CDR3 is CASSGRQGGRVTEAFF. The CDR3 bases are TGCGCCAGCAGTGGGAGACAGGGGGGTCGCGTCACTGAAGCTTTCTTT.

CDR3 region: CSVLVGLAGGRGEQYF. CDR3 DNA: TGCAGCGTTCTCGTGGGACTAGCGGGAGGGCGGGGCGAGCAGTACTTC. This sequence joins TRBV29-1 and TRBJ2-7; 16 bases line up with TRBD2. Germline V gene data show CDR1 as SQVTM and CDR2 as ANQGSEA. J was trimmed by 6 bases and V by 5 bases; bases with no gene match: 10. The CDR3 has 16 amino acids.

This clone was detected once. V is TRBV15 and J is TRBJ2-7, with D unclear. In germline, CDR1 is LNHNV, CDR2 YYDKDF (reference sequence). Trimming stripped 3 bases from V and 2 bases from J, with 8 bases between. The CDR3 length is 13 residues. CDR3 loop: CATSRDGAYEQYF. CDR3 in DNA: TGTGCCACCAGCAGGGACGGTGCCTACGAGCAGTACTTC.

The chain employs TRBV5-6 and TRBJ1-5; D uncertain. This CDR3 spans 16 amino acids. Germline assignment: CDR1 SGHDT and CDR2 YYEEEE. V gave up 4 bases and J gave up 5 bases, with 19 bases separating them. CDR3: CASSTGPPFGDQPQHF. CDR3 nucleotide sequence: TGTGCCAGCAGCACCGGGCCTCCCTTTGGTGATCAGCCCCAGCATTTT.

This clone was counted once. The rearrangement links TRBV5-4 to TRBJ2-1; D might be TRBD1 (6 bases). V was pared by 5 bases and J by 5 bases, with 17 bases between. The V gene's germline CDR1 is SGHNT and CDR2 YYREEE (reference sequence). The CDR3 loop spans 15 amino acids. The CDR3 loop reads CASSRPGQRNNEQFF. The CDR3 DNA reads TGTGCCAGCAGTCGGCCGGGACAAAGAAACAATGAGCAGTTCTTC.

The chain combines TRBV6-1 with TRBJ2-2; weak D call: TRBD1 (6 bases). Germline loops: CDR1 MNHNS, CDR2 SASEGT. The V and J ends lost 2 bases and 7 bases respectively, with 11 bases between them. The CDR3 consists of 14 residues. This CDR3 is CASSERQGLGELFF. CDR3 nucleotides: TGTGCCAGCAGTGAACGGCAGGGGCTCGGGGAGCTGTTTTTT.